The next 32 T cell receptor beta chains were all read from a single sample in a study of identical twins. From the 5' RACE reads, TCRdb called clonotypes with MiXCR, one entry per CDR3 protein. Of about 1.7 million distinct CDR3 sequences in the sample, about 32% were seen once. Sample: cord blood. The receptor set was obtained from a newborn girl in good health.

The rearrangement joins TRBV5-1 to TRBJ1-1, with D maybe TRBD1 (5 bases). The V gene lost 6 bases and the J gene lost 2 bases, with 11 bases spanning the gap. The CDR3 has 13 residues. The germline V gene encodes CDR1 SGHRS and CDR2 YFSETQ. CDR3 in DNA: TGCGCCAGCACCAACCGGGACAACACTGAAGCTTTCTTT. It specifies CASTNRDNTEAFF.

The chain has TRBV5-1 and TRBJ1-4, with a possible D match to TRBD1 (6 bases). Trimming took 1 base from V and 5 from J, leaving 12 bases between them. The CDR3 spans 15 residues. Germline V lookup: CDR1 SGHRS, CDR2 YFSETQ. The CDR3 DNA follows: TGCGCCAGCAGCTTGACCGGGACACAGAATGAAAAACTGTTTTTT. Amino acids: CASSLTGTQNEKLFF.

This clonotype occurred a few times. The CDR3 nucleotides read TGCAGTGCTAGGGGTAGCGGGGGGAGCACAGATACGCAGTATTTT. It encodes CSARGSGGSTDTQYF. The chain uses TRBV20-1 and TRBJ2-3; 10 bases fit TRBD2. Germline V CDR1 and CDR2: DFQATT, SNEGSKA (reference sequence). The CDR3 runs to 15 residues. Trimming at V came to 3 bases and at J to 0 bases, leaving 3 bases not matched to a gene.

The chain carries TRBV20-1 and TRBJ1-1; D is uncertain. The CDR3 is 15 amino acids. From germline, CDR1 is DFQATT and CDR2 SNEGSKA (reference sequence). V lost 1 base to trimming and J lost 3 bases, with 15 bases between them. The CDR3 coding sequence is TGCAGTGCTAGAGTTTACGGCGCCTTGGACACTGAAGCTTTCTTT. Its translation is CSARVYGALDTEAFF.

The chain is built from TRBV12-3 or TRBV12-4 and TRBJ2-1, with 8 positions matching TRBD2. CDR3 size: 16 residues. V was clipped by 3 bases and J by 13 bases; unmatched bases: 17. The CDR3 DNA is TGTGCCAGCAGTTTTGGGCTAGCGGGCCAAACGCAGACCCAGTTCTTC. It codes for CASSFGLAGQTQTQFF.

This clonotype was observed a single time. This chain uses TRBV30 with TRBJ2-5, with TRBD2 matching over 16 bases. With 5 bases clipped from V and 11 bases from J, the junction kept 14 bases outside the gene matches. Looked up from germline, CDR1 is GTSNPN and CDR2 is SVGIG (reference sequence). This CDR3 has 16 residues. CDR3 sequence: CAWGSGTSGGAGEQYF. The CDR3 DNA sequence: TGTGCCTGGGGATCAGGGACTAGCGGGGGGGCCGGTGAGCAGTACTTC.

This clonotype was detected only a few times. The chain joins TRBV11-2 to TRBJ2-2; D call uncertain. CDR3 length equals 14 residues. Deletions cut 6 bases from V and 4 bases from J, with 12 bases between. Germline V CDR1 and CDR2: SGHAT, FQNNGV. The CDR3: CASSLETRTGELFF. The CDR3 bases are TGTGCCAGCAGTCTAGAAACTCGCACCGGGGAGCTGTTTTTT. Looking up the rest from reference TRBV11-2 and TRBJ2-2 gives the full variable domain: EAGVAQSPRYKIIEKRQSVAFWCNPISGHATLYWYQQILGQGPKLLIQFQNNGVVDDSQLPKDRFSAERLKGVDSTLKIQPAKLEDSAVYLCASSLETRTGELFFGEGSRLTVL.

A few counts support this clonotype. The chain has TRBV2 and TRBJ2-4; 7 nucleotides line up with TRBD2. Germline V lookup: CDR1 SNHLY, CDR2 FYNNEI. V shed 1 base, J shed 0 bases, and the junction held 6 bases outside the gene matches. CDR3 length equals 17 residues. The CDR3 region has the DNA TGTGCCAGCAGTGAAGGGGGGGGGAGTTTAGCCAAAAACATTCAGTACTTC. Protein: CASSEGGGSLAKNIQYF.

The CDR3 region has the DNA TGTGCCAGCAGCCAAGCAGCGGGGAGCAATGAGCAGTTCTTC. It specifies CASSQAAGSNEQFF. The V call is TRBV14, the J call TRBJ2-1; TRBD2 matches at 7 bases. V was clipped by 1 base and J by 6 bases; unmatched bases: 3. CDR3 length equals 14 residues. CDR1 SGHDN and CDR2 FVKESK come from the germline V gene.

This clonotype was seen at least ten times. This rearrangement joins TRBV27 to TRBJ2-6, with D unresolved. The germline V and J ends were trimmed by 3 bases and 0 bases, with 18 bases remaining between them. The CDR3 contains 19 residues. Looked up from germline, CDR1 is MNHEY and CDR2 is SMNVEV (reference sequence). CDR3 in DNA: TGTGCCAGCAGTTTCCGTTCCGGCAAAACCTACTCTGGGGCCAACGTCCTGACTTTC. Translating it yields CASSFRSGKTYSGANVLTF.

This clonotype was recorded a few times. The chain is built from TRBV7-8 and TRBJ2-2; TRBD1 aligns across 8 bases. V lost 3 bases, J lost 0 bases, and 0 bases stayed unmatched. Germline CDR1 SGHVS, CDR2 FQNEAQ. The CDR3 covers 15 residues. This CDR3 reads CASSLDRANTGELFF. DNA for the CDR3: TGTGCCAGCAGCTTGGACAGGGCGAACACCGGGGAGCTGTTTTTT.

This rearrangement joins TRBV6-2 or TRBV6-3 to TRBJ2-4; TRBD2 matches at 10 bases. CDR3 length: 16 amino acids. Trimming at V came to 4 bases and at J to 3 bases, leaving 6 bases not matched to a gene. Germline V gene lookup returns CDR1 MNHEY and CDR2 SVGEGT. In nucleotides, the CDR3 is TGTGCCAGCAGTTCCCTTAGCGGGAGGAGCAAAAACATTCAGTACTTC. Translated, it gives CASSSLSGRSKNIQYF.

This rearrangement joins TRBV7-2 to TRBJ1-1; D is perhaps TRBD1 (5 bases). Trimming pared 3 bases from V and 1 base from J, leaving 18 bases between. Germline V gives CDR1 SGHTA, CDR2 FQGNSA. The CDR3 extends over 17 amino acids. CDR3 protein: CASSFGRIVRGNTEAFF. The CDR3 coding sequence is TGTGCCAGCAGCTTCGGGCGGATAGTTAGGGGGAACACTGAAGCTTTCTTT. Supplemented by reference TRBV7-2 and TRBJ1-1, the full variable domain reads GAGVSQSPSNKVTEKGKDVELRCDPISGHTALYWYRQSLGQGLEFLIYFQGNSAPDKSGLPSDRFSAERTGGSVSTLTIQRTQQEDSAVYLCASSFGRIVRGNTEAFFGQGTRLTVV.

This clonotype came up a few times. The CDR3 bases are TGTGCCAGCAGCCCCGACAGGGAACCGAACAAACACACTACTAGGGAAAAACTGTTTTTT. Encoded protein: CASSPDREPNKHTTREKLFF. V and J are TRBV4-2 and TRBJ1-4; 7 positions agree with TRBD1. CDR1 and CDR2 (germline): LGHNA, YNFKEQ. V lost 4 bases to trimming and J lost 8 bases; unmatched junction nucleotides: 25. The CDR3 totals 20 residues.

The rearrangement links TRBV5-1 to TRBJ2-1, with 8 bases aligning to TRBD2. Germline V gives CDR1 SGHRS, CDR2 YFSETQ. The CDR3 totals 20 residues. With V trimmed by 0 bases and J by 0 bases, 14 bases remained unmatched. CDR3 coding DNA: TGCGCCAGCAGCTTGGCCCGACCGCTACCACGGGGGGGCTCCTACAATGAGCAGTTCTTC. This gives the protein CASSLARPLPRGGSYNEQFF.

This clonotype was found a few times. The rearrangement joins TRBV10-3 to TRBJ1-1, with a possible D match to TRBD1 (6 bases). This CDR3 region has 14 residues. V was pared by 2 bases and J by 3 bases, with 10 bases between. The germline gives CDR1 ENHRY, CDR2 SYGVKD. In nucleotides, the CDR3 is TGTGCCATCAGTGAGGGAAGGGGGGACACTGAAGCTTTCTTT. Translation gives CAISEGRGDTEAFF.

Regarding this clonotype: The junction does not match germline at one end; this may be a read error. The rearrangement links TRBV6-2 or TRBV6-3 to TRBJ2-3, with 8 bases matching TRBD2. This CDR3 spans 16 amino acids. In germline, CDR1 is MNHEY, CDR2 SVGEGT. This chain's CDR3 is CASNRRGGLSTGTQYF. CDR3 DNA sequence: TGTGCCAGCAACCGACGGGGGGGACTTAGCACAGGTACGCAGTATTTT.

The rearrangement links TRBV2 to TRBJ1-2; TRBD1 might be the D (6 bases). Germline loops: CDR1 SNHLY, CDR2 FYNNEI. The CDR3 has 13 residues. V was pared by 7 bases and J by 5 bases, with 14 bases between. This CDR3 reads CASMRTDTYGYTF. CDR3 DNA sequence: TGTGCCAGCATGCGGACAGATACATATGGCTACACCTTC.

This clonotype was counted only a few times. The chain joins TRBV6-6 to TRBJ2-1; D is tentatively TRBD1 or TRBD2 (8 bases each). Trimming took 8 bases from V and 7 from J, leaving 15 bases between them. The CDR3 length is 13 residues. CDR1 is MNHNY, CDR2 SVGAGI, per germline (reference sequence). The CDR3 nucleotides read TGTGCCAGCGGACAGGGACTAGGGAATGAGCAGTTCTTC. It encodes CASGQGLGNEQFF.

The rearrangement joins TRBV28 to TRBJ1-6; no definite D call. The CDR3 spans 15 residues. V was cut by 5 bases and J by 6 bases, with 14 bases left in between. Germline loops: CDR1 MDHEN, CDR2 SYDVKM. The CDR3 loop is CASSPSPGRNSPLHF. CDR3 nucleotide sequence: TGTGCCAGCAGTCCGTCTCCCGGCCGTAATTCACCCCTCCACTTT.

This clonotype came up once. Sequence at one end of the junction differs from germline and may be a read error. Here the CDR3 reads CSARDRLAGTHTQYF. The CDR3, as DNA: TGCAGTGCTAGAGATAGACTAGCGGGCACACATACGCAGTATTTT. V gene TRBV20-1 combines with J gene TRBJ2-3; 10 bases agree with TRBD2. This CDR3 is built from 15 residues. The germline V gene has CDR1 DFQATT and CDR2 SNEGSKA (reference sequence).

The chain employs TRBV10-3 and TRBJ2-3, with TRBD2 as a possible D gene (5 bases). Germline assignment: CDR1 ENHRY and CDR2 SYGVKD. The CDR3 spans 15 residues. Deletions cut 0 bases from V and 4 bases from J, with 11 bases between. CDR3 bases: TGTGCCATCAGTGAGTCTCTAGCCCGGCCAGATACGCAGTATTTT. It encodes CAISESLARPDTQYF.

This clonotype was seen ten or more times. The chain couples TRBV7-2 to TRBJ2-7, with D maybe TRBD2 (6 bases). Trimming pared 4 bases from V and 0 bases from J, leaving 13 bases between. CDR1 and CDR2 from the germline V gene are SGHTA and FQGNSA. This CDR3 is built from 15 residues. The chain's CDR3 is CASSSGLGSSYEQYF. The CDR3 bases are TGTGCCAGCAGCTCGGGACTCGGTAGCTCCTACGAGCAGTACTTC.

This chain uses TRBV6-1 with TRBJ2-3; 7 bases match TRBD2. The CDR3 spans 17 residues. J was trimmed by 7 bases and V by 0 bases; bases with no gene match: 13. Germline loops: CDR1 MNHNS, CDR2 SASEGT. The CDR3: CASSEARFQRGINTQYF. CDR3 DNA sequence: TGTGCCAGCAGTGAAGCGCGATTCCAGCGGGGAATAAATACGCAGTATTTT.

Many counts were recorded for this clonotype. The chain couples TRBV29-1 to TRBJ2-7; D may be TRBD1 (6 bases). Trimming removed 6 bases from V and 2 bases from J, with 11 bases in between. This CDR3 comprises 12 residues. The V gene's germline CDR1 is SQVTM and CDR2 ANQGSEA. CDR3 sequence reads: CSVGTSPYEQYF. For the CDR3, the DNA is TGCAGCGTGGGGACATCCCCCTACGAGCAGTACTTC.

This clonotype was recorded a few times. The gene calls are TRBV7-9 and TRBJ2-2, with TRBD2 matching over 10 bases. This CDR3 is built from 16 residues. Per the germline V gene, CDR1 is SEHNR and CDR2 is FQNEAQ (reference sequence). After removal of 4 bases from V and 1 base from J, the junction contained 3 bases not matched to a gene. The CDR3 nucleotides are TGTGCCAGCAGCTCGAGACTAGCGGGGAACACCGGGGAGCTGTTTTTT. As protein: CASSSRLAGNTGELFF.

The CDR3 loop reads CASSDGLVGTDTQYF. CDR3 sequence (DNA): TGTGCCAGCAGTGACGGGCTAGTAGGCACAGATACGCAGTATTTT. The gene calls are TRBV6-4 and TRBJ2-3, with D unclear. V lost 2 bases and J 1 base, leaving 10 bases between the germline ends. Germline V gene lookup returns CDR1 MRHNA and CDR2 SNTAGT. The CDR3 sequence is 15 residues long.

This rearrangement joins TRBV20-1 to TRBJ1-5; no reliable D call. V was pared by 4 bases and J by 4 bases, with 17 bases between. The CDR3 spans 15 residues. Germline V gives CDR1 DFQATT, CDR2 SNEGSKA (reference sequence). The CDR3 nucleotides are TGCAGTGCTACAAGCCCCCCTGTTGGGAATCAGCCCCAGCATTTT. This codes for CSATSPPVGNQPQHF.

V gene TRBV4-1 combines with J gene TRBJ1-5, with D uncertain. V lost 1 base to trimming and J lost 5 bases, with 6 bases between them. The CDR3 has 13 residues. Germline V gene data show CDR1 as MGHRA and CDR2 as YSYEKL. CDR3 in DNA: TGCGCCAGCAGCCAAGTTCCCTATCAGCCCCAGCATTTT. Translated, it gives CASSQVPYQPQHF.

This clonotype was seen a few times. The chain is built from TRBV11-1 and TRBJ2-1, with D possibly TRBD1 on 5 matching bases. From germline, CDR1 is SGHAT and CDR2 FQDESV (reference sequence). The length of the CDR3 is 16 residues. V shed 0 bases and J shed 2 bases, with 11 bases lying between them. The CDR3 DNA is TGTGCCAGCAGCTTAGCGATAGGACAACCCTACAATGAGCAGTTCTTC. Translation: CASSLAIGQPYNEQFF.

Remarks on this clonotype: Germline and junction disagree at one end, which may indicate a read error. This sequence joins TRBV15 and TRBJ1-5, with D possibly matching TRBD1 (5 bases). In germline, CDR1 is LNHNV, CDR2 YYDKDF (reference sequence). This CDR3 contains 15 residues. The CDR3 coding sequence is TGTGTCACCAGCGATCAGCCCCAGGGAAATCAGCCCCAGCATTTT. Amino acids: CVTSDQPQGNQPQHF.

The chain links TRBV14 to TRBJ2-3; no firm D call. Germline values: CDR1 SGHDN, CDR2 FVKESK. Trimming took off 3 bases at V and 0 bases at J, with 10 bases between the two ends. The CDR3 loop spans 15 amino acids. The CDR3 sequence is CASSHSAGSTDTQYF. The CDR3 nucleotides are TGTGCCAGCAGCCACTCAGCAGGTAGCACAGATACGCAGTATTTT.